This T cell receptor (beta chain) is drawn from a study of T-cell reconstitution after alpha-beta-depleted transplantation in children. As it was prepared, the TCRbeta library received unique molecular identifiers. TCRdb analysed the PCR reads with MiXCR anew, one entry per CDR3 protein. The sample has more than 200,000 distinct CDR3 sequences, about 25% seen once. This clonotype was observed at least ten times. Germline CDR1 is LGHNA and CDR2 is YNFKEQ. The CDR3 extends over 12 amino acids. V shed 4 bases and J shed 7 bases, with 7 bases lying between them. The J gene is TRBJ2-2, the V gene TRBV4-2; no clear D. This receptor was identified in a girl aged 2-15 years with Fanconi anemia, due to receive a stem cell transplant. This specimen was PBMCs, taken before TCRalphabeta/CD19-depleted stem cell transplant. The CDR3 region is CASSPPNGELFF. The CDR3 DNA follows: TGTGCCAGCAGCCCGCCAAACGGGGAGCTGTTTTTT.